A single sample gave rise to the 8 T cell receptor beta chains below, sequenced in a study of cytomegalovirus exposure and HLA in healthy donors. The PCR contained 60 Vbeta and 13 Jbeta primers. Data came from immunoSEQ multiplex PCR; TCRdb stores just in-frame clones and leaves some out. Of under 200,000 clones in the sample, approximately 85% were seen once. Sequences were obtained from PBMCs. These receptors were collected from a young man in good health and CMV-seropositive.

This CDR3 is CASSPDTGVLYGYTF. DNA of the CDR3: TGTGCCAGCAGCCCCGATACAGGGGTCCTCTATGGCTACACCTTC. The chain carries TRBV14 and TRBJ1-2; 7 positions agree with TRBD1. CDR1 is SGHDN, CDR2 FVKESK, per germline. Trimming cost V 4 bases and J 4 bases; bases outside gene matches: 9. This CDR3 has 15 residues.

A word on this clone: Germline is not matched at one junction end, which may reflect a read error. Other DNA sequences of this sample code for an identical CDR3. The chain recombines TRBV7-6 with TRBJ1-4; tentatively, D is TRBD1 (5 bases). CDR1 and CDR2 from the germline V gene are SGHVS and FNYEAQ. This CDR3 has 15 residues. CDR3 protein: CASSLAGTHNEKLFF. Written as DNA, the CDR3 is TGTGCCAGCAGCTTAGCCGGGACTCATAATGAAAAGCTGTTTTTT.

The genes are TRBV7-3 and TRBJ2-4; 10 nucleotides line up with TRBD1. Germline-derived CDR1 and CDR2 are SGHTA and FQGTGA. J gave up 11 bases and V 5 bases, and 9 bases lay outside the gene matches. The CDR3 has 14 residues. CDR3 in DNA: TGTGCCAGCAGCCAAACCGGGACAGGGGATTTTCAGTACTTC. Amino acids: CASSQTGTGDFQYF.

V gene TRBV7-9 combines with J gene TRBJ1-2, with 7 bases identical to TRBD1. The V and J ends lost 6 bases and 0 bases, in that order; junction bases with no gene match: 7. The CDR3 is 15 amino acids. CDR1 and CDR2 from the germline V gene are SEHNR and FQNEAQ (reference sequence). CDR3 in DNA: TGTGCCAGCAGTACTTTCGGACAGGCTAACTATGGCTACACCTTC. Translating it yields CASSTFGQANYGYTF.

On this clone: In the same sample, other DNA sequences code for this CDR3. This chain links TRBV18 with TRBJ2-7; D unresolved. This CDR3 region has 12 residues. Per germline, CDR1 KGHSH and CDR2 LQKENI. With 3 bases removed from V and 0 bases from J, the gap between germline ends came to 3 bases. The CDR3 protein is CASSPSSYEQYF. CDR3 nucleotide sequence: TGTGCCAGCTCACCTAGCTCCTACGAGCAGTACTTC.

The chain recombines TRBV2 with TRBJ2-5; a weak D match, TRBD2 (6 bases). V lost 6 bases and J lost 2, with 10 bases in between. CDR3 length: 13 amino acids. Germline CDR1 SNHLY, CDR2 FYNNEI. CDR3 nucleotides: TGTGCCAGCAGGTTGGGACTTCAAGAGACCCAGTACTTC. Its protein is CASRLGLQETQYF. The complete variable domain, with remaining parts taken from reference TRBV2 and TRBJ2-5, reads EPEVTQTPSHQVTQMGQEVILRCVPISNHLYFYWYRQILGQKVEFLVSFYNNEISEKSEIFDDQFSVERPDGSNFTLKIRSTKLEDSAMYFCASRLGLQETQYFGPGTRLLVL.

This clone was found a few times. The chain is built from TRBV10-2 and TRBJ2-7; D is uncertain. V dropped 5 bases and J dropped 3 bases, with 8 bases sitting between them. The CDR3 contains 12 residues. The germline gives CDR1 WSHSY, CDR2 SAAADI. The CDR3 DNA follows: TGCGCCAGCAGTACCACAGTCTACGAGCAGTACTTC. Translating gives CASSTTVYEQYF.

J is TRBJ2-7 and V is TRBV7-2, with 11 bases matching TRBD1. This CDR3 comprises 15 residues. The junction had 4 bases not matched to a gene; V was cut back by 3 bases and J by 3 bases. Germline values: CDR1 SGHTA, CDR2 FQGNSA. CDR3 residues: CASSFSGTGGYEQYF. The CDR3 DNA is TGTGCCAGCAGCTTTTCCGGGACAGGGGGCTACGAGCAGTACTTC.